This T cell receptor beta chain was identified during a study of TIL therapy for anti-PD-1-resistant metastatic lung cancer. The wider study: Tumors carried a median roughly 1.6 non-synonymous mutations per megabase.

The time point is: pre-treatment sample, taken before nivolumab and TIL therapy. The immunoSEQ assay was v3. Libraries were sequenced to 2.2 million or so read pairs (survey) or 5-6 million (deep). This table comes from immunoSEQ multiplex PCR, and its TCRdb copy is limited to in-frame clones, with some not included. This sample has about 19,000 clones, with over 75% found just once. The V end was cut by 3 bases, the J end by 4 bases, with 10 bases between. CDR1 and CDR2 from the germline V gene are SGHNT and YYREEE (reference sequence). The CDR3 is made up of 13 amino acids. The source is a person aged 25 to 80 with non-small cell lung cancer. The rearrangement links TRBV5-4 to TRBJ1-2, with TRBD1 as a possible D gene (6 bases). The sample here was blood, taken at baseline. The CDR3 DNA sequence: TGTGCCAGCAGCTCCGGACAGATCTATGGCTACACCTTC. Amino acids: CASSSGQIYGYTF.